This T cell receptor (beta chain) was retrieved from a study of cytomegalovirus exposure and HLA in healthy donors. This CDR3 has 14 residues. Deletions cut 0 bases from V and 5 bases from J, with 10 bases between. Germline assignment: CDR1 LGHNA and CDR2 YNFKEQ. Note on this clone: The antigen is undetermined.

The PCR used 60 Vbeta and 13 Jbeta primers. Data came from immunoSEQ multiplex PCR; TCRdb stores just in-frame clones and leaves some out. Of about 130,000 clones listed, 65% to 75% are singletons. Study results and limitations: A prior analysis recorded that most TCR beta V segments were productive about 87% or about 30% of the time.

V gene TRBV4-2 combines with J gene TRBJ1-1; D remains ambiguous. Sequencing was performed on PBMCs. The receptor's source is a woman in her fifties or sixties in good health and CMV-seropositive. The CDR3 bases are TGTGCCAGCAGCCAAGATGGTGCGAGGACTGAAGCTTTCTTT. This translates into CASSQDGARTEAFF.